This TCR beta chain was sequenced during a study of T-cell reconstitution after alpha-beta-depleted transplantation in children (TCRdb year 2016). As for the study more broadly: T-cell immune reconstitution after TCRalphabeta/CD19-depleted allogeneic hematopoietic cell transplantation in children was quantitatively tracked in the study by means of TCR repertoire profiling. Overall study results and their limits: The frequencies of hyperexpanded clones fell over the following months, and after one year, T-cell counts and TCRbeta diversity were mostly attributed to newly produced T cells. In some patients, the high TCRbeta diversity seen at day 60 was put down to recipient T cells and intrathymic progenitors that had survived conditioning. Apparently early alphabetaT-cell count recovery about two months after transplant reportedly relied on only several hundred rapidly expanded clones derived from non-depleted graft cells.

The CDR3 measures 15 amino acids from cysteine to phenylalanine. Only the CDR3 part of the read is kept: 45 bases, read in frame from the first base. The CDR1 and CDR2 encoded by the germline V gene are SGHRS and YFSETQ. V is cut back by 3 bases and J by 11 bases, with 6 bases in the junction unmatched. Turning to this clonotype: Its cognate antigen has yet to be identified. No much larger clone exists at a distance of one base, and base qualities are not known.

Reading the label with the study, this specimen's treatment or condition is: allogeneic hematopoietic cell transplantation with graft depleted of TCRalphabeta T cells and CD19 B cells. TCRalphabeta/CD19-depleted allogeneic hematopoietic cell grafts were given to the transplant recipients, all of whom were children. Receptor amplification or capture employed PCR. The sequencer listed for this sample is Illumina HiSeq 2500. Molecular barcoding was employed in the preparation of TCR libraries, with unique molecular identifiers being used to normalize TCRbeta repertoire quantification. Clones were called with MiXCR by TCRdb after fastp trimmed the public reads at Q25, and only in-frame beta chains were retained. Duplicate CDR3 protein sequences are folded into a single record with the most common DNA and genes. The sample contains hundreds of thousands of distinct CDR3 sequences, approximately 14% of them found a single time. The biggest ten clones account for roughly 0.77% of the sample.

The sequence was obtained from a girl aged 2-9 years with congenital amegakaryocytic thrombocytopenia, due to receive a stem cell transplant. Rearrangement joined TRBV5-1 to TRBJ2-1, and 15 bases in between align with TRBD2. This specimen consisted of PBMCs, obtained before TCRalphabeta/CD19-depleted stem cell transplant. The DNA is TGCGCCAGCAGCTCCGGACTAGCGGGAGGGCCTCAGCAGTTCTTC. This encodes CASSSGLAGGPQQFF.